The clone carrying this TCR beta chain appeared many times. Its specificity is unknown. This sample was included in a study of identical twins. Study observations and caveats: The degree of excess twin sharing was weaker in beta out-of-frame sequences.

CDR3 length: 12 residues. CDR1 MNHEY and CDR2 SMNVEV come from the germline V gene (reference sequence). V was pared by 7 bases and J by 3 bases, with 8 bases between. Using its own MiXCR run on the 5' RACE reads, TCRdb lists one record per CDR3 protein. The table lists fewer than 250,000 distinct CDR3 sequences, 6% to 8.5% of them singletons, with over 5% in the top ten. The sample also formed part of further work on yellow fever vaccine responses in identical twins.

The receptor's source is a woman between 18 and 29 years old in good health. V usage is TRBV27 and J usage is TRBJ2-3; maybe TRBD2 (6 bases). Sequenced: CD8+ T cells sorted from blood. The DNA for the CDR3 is TGTGCCAGCACAGGGAGGACAGATACGCAGTATTTT. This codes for CASTGRTDTQYF.